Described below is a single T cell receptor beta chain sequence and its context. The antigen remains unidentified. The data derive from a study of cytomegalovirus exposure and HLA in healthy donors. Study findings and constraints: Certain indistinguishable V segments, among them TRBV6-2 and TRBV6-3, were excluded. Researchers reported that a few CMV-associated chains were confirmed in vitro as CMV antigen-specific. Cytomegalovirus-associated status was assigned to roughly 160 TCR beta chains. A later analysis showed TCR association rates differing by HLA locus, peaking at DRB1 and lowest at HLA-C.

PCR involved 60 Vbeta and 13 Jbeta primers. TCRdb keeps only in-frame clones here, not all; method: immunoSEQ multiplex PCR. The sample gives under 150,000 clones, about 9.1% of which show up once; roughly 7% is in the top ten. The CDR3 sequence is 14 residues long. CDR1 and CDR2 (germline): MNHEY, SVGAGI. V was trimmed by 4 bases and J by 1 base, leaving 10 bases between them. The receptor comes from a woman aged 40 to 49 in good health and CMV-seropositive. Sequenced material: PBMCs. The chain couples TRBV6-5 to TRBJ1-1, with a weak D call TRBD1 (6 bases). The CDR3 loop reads CASSFSRGNTEAFF. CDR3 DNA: TGTGCCAGCAGTTTTTCCAGGGGGAACACTGAAGCTTTCTTT.